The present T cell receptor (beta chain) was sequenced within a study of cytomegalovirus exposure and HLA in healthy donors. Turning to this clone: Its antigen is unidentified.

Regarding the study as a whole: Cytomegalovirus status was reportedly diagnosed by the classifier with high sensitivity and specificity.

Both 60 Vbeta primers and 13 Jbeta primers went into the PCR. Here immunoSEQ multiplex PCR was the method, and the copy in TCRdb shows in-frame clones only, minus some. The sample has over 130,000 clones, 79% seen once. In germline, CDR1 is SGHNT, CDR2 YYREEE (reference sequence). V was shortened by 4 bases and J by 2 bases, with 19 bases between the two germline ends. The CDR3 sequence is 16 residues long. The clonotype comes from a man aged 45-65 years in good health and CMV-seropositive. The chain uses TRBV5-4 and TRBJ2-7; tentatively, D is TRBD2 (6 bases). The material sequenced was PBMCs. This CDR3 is CASSPRTRGLTYEQYF. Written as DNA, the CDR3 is TGTGCCAGCAGCCCCAGAACGAGGGGACTGACCTACGAGCAGTACTTC.